One sample yielded the 8 T cell receptor beta chains listed below, sequenced in a study of blood T cell repertoires in COVID-19. Produced via immunoSEQ multiplex PCR; TCRdb's table is partial and in-frame only. The sample records 50,000 to 70,000 clones, about 76% being singletons. What was sequenced was peripheral blood. These receptors all come from a man between 45 and 60 years old with active or convalescent COVID-19.

This clone appeared a few times. The chain joins TRBV2 to TRBJ2-1; TRBD2 is a possible D gene (6 bases). With 6 bases removed from V and 8 bases from J, the gap between germline ends came to 14 bases. This CDR3 has 13 amino acids. Germline V CDR1 and CDR2: SNHLY, FYNNEI. The CDR3 is CASRWSPGDEQFF. CDR3 coding DNA: TGTGCCAGCAGGTGGTCCCCGGGAGATGAGCAGTTCTTC.

This clone was counted a few times. The gene calls are TRBV5-1 and TRBJ1-1; the D is unclear. Trimming took 1 base from V and 9 from J, leaving 10 bases between them. Germline lookup yields CDR1 SGHRS and CDR2 YFSETQ. This CDR3 is 12 amino acids long. CDR3 bases: TGCGCCAGCAGCTTGTCCGGAGAAAAAGCTTTCTTT. Protein product: CASSLSGEKAFF.

The chain joins TRBV30 to TRBJ1-6; 9 bases match TRBD1. The CDR3 sequence is 17 residues long. Trimming took 3 bases from V and 4 from J; bases not matched to a gene: 10. Per germline, CDR1 GTSNPN and CDR2 SVGIG (reference sequence). Here the CDR3 reads CAWSRDRGAEYNSPLHF. DNA for the CDR3: TGTGCCTGGAGCCGAGACAGGGGGGCTGAGTATAATTCACCCCTCCACTTT.

The chain has TRBV7-8 and TRBJ1-2; D not resolved. The length of the CDR3 is 14 residues. The V gene lost 5 bases and the J gene lost 4 bases, with 14 bases spanning the gap. In germline, CDR1 is SGHVS, CDR2 FQNEAQ. The CDR3 here is CASSTAAGFYGYTF. CDR3 nucleotide sequence: TGTGCCAGCAGCACCGCGGCCGGATTCTATGGCTACACCTTC. Combining the CDR3 with reference TRBV7-8 and TRBJ1-2 gives the whole variable domain GAGVSQSPRYKVAKRGQDVALRCDPISGHVSLFWYQQALGQGPEFLTYFQNEAQLDKSGLPSDRFFAERPEGSVSTLKIQRTQQEDSAVYLCASSTAAGFYGYTFGSGTRLTVV.

The genes are TRBV11-2 and TRBJ2-7, with D tentatively TRBD2 (7 bases). CDR1 SGHAT and CDR2 FQNNGV come from the germline V gene. There are 13 residues in the CDR3. V was shortened by 5 bases and J by 7 bases, with 15 bases between the two germline ends. DNA for the CDR3: TGTGCCAGCAGCCCGCGCGGGGGCGGTGAGCAGTACTTC. As protein: CASSPRGGGEQYF.

This sequence joins TRBV7-8 and TRBJ1-1, with 7 bases lining up with TRBD1. V was clipped by 1 base and J by 1 base; unmatched bases: 0. CDR3 length equals 14 residues. Germline V lookup: CDR1 SGHVS, CDR2 FQNEAQ. The CDR3 loop reads CASSLGQGNTEAFF. The CDR3 region has the DNA TGTGCCAGCAGCTTAGGACAGGGGAACACTGAAGCTTTCTTT.

The chain carries TRBV7-3 and TRBJ2-1; maybe TRBD1 (6 bases). CDR1 and CDR2 (germline): SGHTA, FQGTGA. V shed 5 bases and J shed 5 bases, with 10 bases lying between them. The CDR3 totals 13 residues. The CDR3 sequence: CASSLRTDNEQFF. The CDR3 DNA follows: TGTGCCAGCAGCCTCCGGACAGACAATGAGCAGTTCTTC.

This chain uses TRBV24-1 with TRBJ2-5; D gene ambiguous. The CDR3 covers 15 residues. Germline V gives CDR1 KGHDR, CDR2 SFDVKD. Trimming pared 4 bases from V and 3 bases from J, leaving 14 bases between. The CDR3 DNA reads TGTGCCACCAGTGACAATAGTGAACCGAAAGAGACCCAGTACTTC. Amino acid sequence: CATSDNSEPKETQYF.